Each of the 21 T cell receptor beta chains below was sequenced from the same sample in a study of molecular identifiers for immune sequencing clone quantification. MiXCR, applied by TCRdb to the PCR reads, yields one record per CDR3 protein. The profile covers hundreds of thousands of distinct CDR3 sequences, with less than 30% appearing a single time and 0.78% taken by the ten largest. The sample taken for sequencing was naive CD8+ T cells from blood, with Jurkat cell RNA spiked in. The subset is: FACS-sorted CD8+CD4-CCR7+CD45RA+ naive T cells. The receptors originated from a human donor in good health. Some libraries in this study had Jurkat cell RNA spiked in.

A single count supports this clonotype. The junction departs from the called germline gene at one end, perhaps through a read error. The chain couples TRBV24-1 to TRBJ2-1; a weak D match, TRBD2 (6 bases). This CDR3 comprises 16 residues. In germline, CDR1 is KGHDR, CDR2 SFDVKD. The CDR3 loop is CAASDSGTSSYNEQFF. DNA for the CDR3: TGTGCCGCCAGTGATTCGGGGACTTCCTCCTACAATGAGCAGTTCTTC.

This chain joins TRBV7-7 and TRBJ2-2; weak D call: TRBD2 (5 bases). The germline V gene encodes CDR1 SSHAT and CDR2 FNYEAQ (reference sequence). CDR3 size: 18 residues. The V end lost 5 bases, the J end lost 6 bases, and 25 bases lay between the germline ends. The CDR3 bases are TGTGCCAGCAGCCCCCAACCGGGAATTATCAGCGCGGCCGGGGAGCTGTTTTTT. Encoded protein: CASSPQPGIISAAGELFF.

The chain couples TRBV27 to TRBJ2-2; D gene ambiguous. Trimming took off 5 bases at V and 3 bases at J, with 10 bases between the two ends. Germline CDR1 and CDR2: MNHEY and SMNVEV (reference sequence). The CDR3 runs 14 residues. The CDR3 region is CASSLYLHTGELFF. The CDR3, as DNA: TGTGCCAGCAGTCTCTACCTCCACACCGGGGAGCTGTTTTTT.

This clonotype was seen at least ten times. The rearrangement joins TRBV11-2 to TRBJ1-1, with TRBD1 matching over 8 bases. This CDR3 has 16 amino acids. V dropped 4 bases and J dropped 6; count of bases not matched to a gene: 13. From germline, CDR1 is SGHAT and CDR2 FQNNGV. In DNA, the CDR3 is TGTGCCAGCAGCTACACCCCAGGGGGCTTTATCCCTGAAGCTTTCTTT. Amino acids: CASSYTPGGFIPEAFF.

The J gene is TRBJ2-3, the V gene TRBV10-3; D may be TRBD2 (6 bases). The ends were cut back, 1 base at V and 3 bases at J, with 17 bases in the middle. The CDR3 contains 17 residues. The germline V gene encodes CDR1 ENHRY and CDR2 SYGVKD. CDR3 DNA sequence: TGTGCCATCAGTGAGTACATTAGCCCGGGAGTAACAGATACGCAGTATTTT. Amino acid sequence: CAISEYISPGVTDTQYF.

Points on this clonotype: Sequence at one end of the junction differs from germline and may be a read error. Written as DNA, the CDR3 is TGTGCCAACAGTTACATGGGGATTTACAATGAGCAGTTCTTC. It specifies CANSYMGIYNEQFF. This chain joins TRBV6-5 and TRBJ2-1; no reliable D call. CDR1 MNHEY and CDR2 SVGAGI come from the germline V gene. The CDR3 loop spans 14 amino acids.

This clonotype was found a few times. The junction does not match germline at one end; this may be a read error. The rearrangement uses TRBV19 and TRBJ2-4, with D possibly called TRBD1 or TRBD2 (5 bases each). Per germline, CDR1 LNHDA and CDR2 SQIVND (reference sequence). The CDR3 is 16 residues long. CDR3 region: CASSNEDGGAKNIQYF. In DNA, the CDR3 is TGTGCCAGCAGTAACGAGGATGGGGGAGCCAAAAACATTCAGTACTTC.

In its sample, this clonotype was seen many times. The rearrangement joins TRBV21-1 to TRBJ1-1. TRBV21-1 counts as a pseudogene. The CDR3 consists of 13 residues. CDR3 in amino acids: CASSKPRATEAFF. The CDR3 nucleotides read TGTGCCAGCAGCAAACCGCGGGCCACTGAAGCTTTCTTT.

This clonotype was picked up a small number of times. J is TRBJ2-2 and V is TRBV12-3 or TRBV12-4; no firm D call. This CDR3 has 12 residues. Between the trimmed V and J ends, which lost 5 bases and 6 bases, there was a span of 7 bases. The CDR3 protein is CASSNNPGELFF. CDR3 sequence (DNA): TGTGCCAGCAGTAATAATCCCGGGGAGCTGTTTTTT.

This clonotype has ten or more counts. J is TRBJ2-3 and V is TRBV6-2 or TRBV6-3; 7 nucleotides line up with TRBD2. Germline assignment: CDR1 MNHEY and CDR2 SVGEGT. The CDR3 loop spans 16 amino acids. Trimming at V came to 2 bases and at J to 7 bases, leaving 12 bases not matched to a gene. The CDR3 DNA is TGTGCCAGCAGTTACGTAGGTGGACCGGGACTACATACGCAGTATTTT. Amino acid sequence: CASSYVGGPGLHTQYF.

Of note for this clonotype: This clone may be a read error of a much larger clone one base away. V and J are TRBV14 and TRBJ1-1; 8 bases match TRBD1. Germline assignment: CDR1 SGHDN and CDR2 FVKESK. The CDR3 contains 13 residues. CDR3 amino acids: CASSQAGGTEALF. The CDR3 DNA is TGTGCCAGCAGCCAAGCAGGGGGCACTGAAGCTCTCTTT.

The sample holds many counts of this clonotype. The junction departs from germline at one end; a sequencing error may be responsible. The genes are TRBV27 and TRBJ1-6; unclear D gene. Germline V lookup: CDR1 MNHEY, CDR2 SMNVEV (reference sequence). The CDR3 totals 14 residues. CDR3 DNA: TGTGCCAGCAGTTTAGACGGCTATAACTCACCCCTCCACTTT. Protein product: CASSLDGYNSPLHF.

This clonotype was recorded at least ten times. The rearrangement links TRBV7-9 to TRBJ2-7; possibly TRBD1 for D (5 bases). Deletions cut 0 bases from V and 4 bases from J, with 16 bases between. This CDR3 is built from 16 residues. Germline CDR1 is SEHNR and CDR2 is FQNEAQ (reference sequence). CDR3 bases: TGTGCCAGCAGCTTAGCGCAGGGTGAAAGGAAGTACGAGCAGTACTTC. Amino acid sequence: CASSLAQGERKYEQYF. Based on the CDR3 plus reference TRBV7-9 and TRBJ2-7, the full variable domain is DTGVSQNPRHKITKRGQNVTFRCDPISEHNRLYWYRQTLGQGPEFLTYFQNEAQLEKSRLLSDRFSAERPKGSFSTLEIQRTEQGDSAMYLCASSLAQGERKYEQYFGPGTRLTVT.

This clonotype was counted only a few times. V is TRBV3-1 and J is TRBJ1-5, with TRBD1 identical over 7 bases. With V trimmed by 2 bases and J by 3 bases, 7 bases remained unmatched. CDR3 length: 16 amino acids. CDR1 is LGHDT and CDR2 is YNNKEL in the germline V gene (reference sequence). The CDR3 sequence is CASSQTTGHFNQPQHF. The CDR3 coding sequence is TGTGCCAGCAGCCAAACGACAGGGCACTTCAATCAGCCCCAGCATTTT.

This clonotype was counted ten times or more. The rearrangement uses TRBV4-2 and TRBJ2-7; D is uncertain. Germline V lookup: CDR1 LGHNA, CDR2 YNFKEQ. V dropped 2 bases and J dropped 3 bases, with 11 bases sitting between them. The CDR3 is 14 amino acids. The CDR3 DNA reads TGTGCCAGCAGCCAACGGCAGGAGAACTACGAGCAGTACTTC. The encoded protein is CASSQRQENYEQYF.

In its sample, this clonotype was seen a few times. The chain joins TRBV30 to TRBJ1-5; the match to TRBD1 covers 8 bases. V trimming: 5 bases; J trimming: 7 bases; junction bases outside the gene matches: 10. CDR1 and CDR2 (germline): GTSNPN, SVGIG (reference sequence). The CDR3 is 14 amino acids. The CDR3 sequence: CAWSQGQAGQPQHF. The CDR3 nucleotides are TGTGCCTGGTCTCAGGGACAGGCGGGACAGCCCCAGCATTTT.

This clonotype appeared many times. This sequence joins TRBV7-3 and TRBJ2-3; 13 bases map to TRBD2. V lost 4 bases and J lost 4; bases outside the gene matches: 2. This CDR3 comprises 15 residues. Germline V gene sequence: CDR1 SGHTA, CDR2 FQGTGA. The DNA of the CDR3 is TGTGCCAGCAGCTGGACTAGCGGGAGCGCAGATACGCAGTATTTT. Translating it yields CASSWTSGSADTQYF.

Of note for this clonotype: This may arise from a read error, as a much more abundant clone is one base away. The chain recombines TRBV4-1 with TRBJ1-1; D not certain. Germline V lookup: CDR1 MGHRA, CDR2 YSYEKL. This CDR3 comprises 15 residues. CDR3 sequence: CASSQDRDLNAEAFF. CDR3 DNA sequence: TGCGCCAGCAGCCAAGATAGAGACCTGAACGCTGAAGCTTTCTTT.

This clonotype has just one count. At one end the junction does not follow the germline gene, possibly because of a read error. The chain is built from TRBV12-3 or TRBV12-4 and TRBJ2-1; the D is unclear. This CDR3 has 14 amino acids. The CDR3 region has the DNA TGTGCCGGCAGTTCTCGGCCCCCCTACAATGAGCAGTTCTTC. This translates into CAGSSRPPYNEQFF.

The chain joins TRBV20-1 to TRBJ2-5, with D possibly being TRBD1 or TRBD2 (5 bases each). The germline V and J ends were trimmed by 5 bases and 0 bases, with 16 bases remaining between them. This CDR3 comprises 15 residues. The germline gives CDR1 DFQATT, CDR2 SNEGSKA (reference sequence). The DNA for the CDR3 is TGCAGTGCTTCAAGGGACCGGGATCACCAAGAGACCCAGTACTTC. It yields the protein CSASRDRDHQETQYF.

This rearrangement joins TRBV4-1 to TRBJ2-3; the D gene is possibly TRBD2 (7 bases). Germline V gene data show CDR1 as MGHRA and CDR2 as YSYEKL. This CDR3 comprises 16 residues. Trimming took off 0 bases at V and 6 bases at J, with 16 bases between the two ends. The DNA for the CDR3 is TGCGCCAGCAGCCAAGAGGAGGGGGGGCCAAGTGATACGCAGTATTTT. Amino acid sequence: CASSQEEGGPSDTQYF.